The entry that follows covers one TCR beta chain sequence. The sample comes from a study of blood T cell repertoires in COVID-19. V gave up 7 bases and J gave up 6 bases, with 10 bases separating them. The CDR3 sequence is 13 residues long. CDR1 SNHLY and CDR2 FYNNEI come from the germline V gene. This table comes from immunoSEQ multiplex PCR, and its TCRdb copy is limited to in-frame clones, with some not included. The table has 400,000 to 450,000 clones, 90% seen once; the top ten hold around 0.6%. J is TRBJ1-6 and V is TRBV2, with D unclear. The clonotype originates from a man aged 18 to 30 who had recovered from COVID-19. Sequenced input: PBMCs or T cells enriched from blood (not recorded which). The CDR3 nucleotides are TGTGCCAGCACTCCCCTACCTAATTCACCCCTCCACTTT. Translating it yields CASTPLPNSPLHF.